This TCR beta chain was recorded in a study of T cells in narcolepsy. Study at large: Healthy controls were enrolled alongside patients with narcolepsy type 1 or type 2.

Worth noting for this clone: The antigen is undetermined.

Sequencing used immunoSEQ multiplex PCR; TCRdb keeps in-frame clones, though not all of them. In the table there are tens of thousands of clones, 85% to 90% of which are singletons. V was clipped by 1 base and J by 2 bases; unmatched bases: 4. There are 16 residues in the CDR3. Germline loops: CDR1 LNHNV, CDR2 YYDKDF (reference sequence). Study-level points and caveats: Same-patient CSF and blood CD4+ T cell clonotypes included HCRT-specific and TRIB2-specific autoreactive ones. Blood of same and different patients, but not healthy controls, reportedly held recurring autoreactive clonotypes.

The rearrangement joins TRBV15 to TRBJ2-3; 9 bases line up with TRBD2. This clonotype was sampled from a human donor with narcolepsy. Sample: CD45RA- memory CD4+ T cells from PBMCs. In nucleotides, the CDR3 is TGTGCCACCAGCAGAGCCCGGACTAGCGACACAGATACGCAGTATTTT. Protein product: CATSRARTSDTDTQYF.